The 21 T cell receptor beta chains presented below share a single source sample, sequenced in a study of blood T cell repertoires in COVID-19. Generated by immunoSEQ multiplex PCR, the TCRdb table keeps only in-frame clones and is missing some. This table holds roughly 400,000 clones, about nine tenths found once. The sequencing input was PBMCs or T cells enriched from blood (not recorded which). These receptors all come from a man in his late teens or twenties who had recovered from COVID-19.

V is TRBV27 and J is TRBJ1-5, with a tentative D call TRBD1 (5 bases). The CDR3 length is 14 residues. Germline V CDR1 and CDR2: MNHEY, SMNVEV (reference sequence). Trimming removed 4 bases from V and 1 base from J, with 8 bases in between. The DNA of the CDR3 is TGTGCCAGCAGTTCCAGGGAAAGCAATCAGCCCCAGCATTTT. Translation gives CASSSRESNQPQHF.

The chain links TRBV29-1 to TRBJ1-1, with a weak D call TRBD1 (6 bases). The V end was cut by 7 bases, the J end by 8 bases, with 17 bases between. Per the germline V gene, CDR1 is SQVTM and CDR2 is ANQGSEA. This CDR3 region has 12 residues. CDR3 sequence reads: CSAPGQRAEAFF. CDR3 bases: TGCAGCGCCCCGGGACAACGGGCCGAAGCTTTCTTT.

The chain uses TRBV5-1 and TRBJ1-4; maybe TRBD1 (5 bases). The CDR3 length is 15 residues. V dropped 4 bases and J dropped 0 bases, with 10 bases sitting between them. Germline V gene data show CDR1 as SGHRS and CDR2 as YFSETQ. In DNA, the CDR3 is TGCGCCAGCAGCCCGACAGTAGCAACTAATGAAAAACTGTTTTTT. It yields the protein CASSPTVATNEKLFF.

The chain's CDR3 is CASSSSDRINEQFF. The CDR3 bases are TGTGCCAGCAGCTCCTCGGACAGGATAAATGAGCAGTTCTTC. The chain has TRBV7-8 and TRBJ2-1; 7 bases line up with TRBD1. This CDR3 region has 14 residues. Germline V gives CDR1 SGHVS, CDR2 FQNEAQ. V lost 4 bases and J lost 7; bases outside the gene matches: 7. The complete variable domain, with remaining parts taken from reference TRBV7-8 and TRBJ2-1, reads GAGVSQSPRYKVAKRGQDVALRCDPISGHVSLFWYQQALGQGPEFLTYFQNEAQLDKSGLPSDRFFAERPEGSVSTLKIQRTQQEDSAVYLCASSSSDRINEQFFGPGTRLTVL.

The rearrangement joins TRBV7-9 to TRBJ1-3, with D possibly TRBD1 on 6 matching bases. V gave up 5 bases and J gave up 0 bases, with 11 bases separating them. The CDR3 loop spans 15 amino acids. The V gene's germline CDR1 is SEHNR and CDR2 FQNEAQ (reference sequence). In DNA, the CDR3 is TGTGCCAGCAGCCGGACAGTCGACTCTGGAAACACCATATATTTT. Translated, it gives CASSRTVDSGNTIYF.

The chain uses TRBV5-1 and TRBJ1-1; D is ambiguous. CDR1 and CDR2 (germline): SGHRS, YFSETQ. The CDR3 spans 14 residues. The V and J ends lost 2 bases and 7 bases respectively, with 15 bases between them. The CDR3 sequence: CASSFSGGRDEAFF. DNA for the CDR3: TGCGCCAGCAGCTTTTCCGGAGGACGGGATGAAGCTTTCTTT. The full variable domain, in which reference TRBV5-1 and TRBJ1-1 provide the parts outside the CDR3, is KAGVTQTPRYLIKTRGQQVTLSCSPISGHRSVSWYQQTPGQGLQFLFEYFSETQRNKGNFPGRFSGRQFSNSRSEMNVSTLELGDSALYLCASSFSGGRDEAFFGQGTRLTVV.

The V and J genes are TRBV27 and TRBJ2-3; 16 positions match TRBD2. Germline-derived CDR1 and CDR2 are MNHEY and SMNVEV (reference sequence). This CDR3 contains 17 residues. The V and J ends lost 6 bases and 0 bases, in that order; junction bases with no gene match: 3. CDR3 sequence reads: CASRGTSGRASTDTQYF. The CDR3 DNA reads TGTGCCAGCAGGGGGACTAGCGGGAGGGCCAGCACAGATACGCAGTATTTT.

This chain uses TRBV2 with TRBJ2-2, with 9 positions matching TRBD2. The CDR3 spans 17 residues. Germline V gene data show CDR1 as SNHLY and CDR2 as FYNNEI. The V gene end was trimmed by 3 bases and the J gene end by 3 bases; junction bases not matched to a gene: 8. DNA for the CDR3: TGTGCCAGCAGTGACGTAGGGTTAGCGGGAGACACCGGGGAGCTGTTTTTT. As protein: CASSDVGLAGDTGELFF.

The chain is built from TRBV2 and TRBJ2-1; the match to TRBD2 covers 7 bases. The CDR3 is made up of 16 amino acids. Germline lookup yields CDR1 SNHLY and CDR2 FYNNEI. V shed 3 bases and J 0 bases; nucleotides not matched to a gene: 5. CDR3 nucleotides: TGTGCCAGCAGTGACCCCCTAGCGGTCTCCTACAATGAGCAGTTCTTC. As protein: CASSDPLAVSYNEQFF.

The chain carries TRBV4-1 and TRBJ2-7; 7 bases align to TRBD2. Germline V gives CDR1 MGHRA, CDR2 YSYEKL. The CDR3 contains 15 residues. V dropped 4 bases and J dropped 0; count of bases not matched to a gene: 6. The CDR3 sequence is CASSPGRDYSYEQYF. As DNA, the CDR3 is TGCGCCAGCAGCCCCGGCCGGGACTACTCCTACGAGCAGTACTTC.

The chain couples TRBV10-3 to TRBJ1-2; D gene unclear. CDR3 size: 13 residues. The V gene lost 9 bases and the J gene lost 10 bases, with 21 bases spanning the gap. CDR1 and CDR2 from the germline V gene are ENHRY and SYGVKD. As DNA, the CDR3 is TGTGCCATTTTTGTTCCGGGAAGACTAATCTACACCTTC. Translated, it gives CAIFVPGRLIYTF.

CDR3 loop: CASSLSRGSGYGYTF. The CDR3 DNA follows: TGTGCCAGCAGCTTAAGCAGGGGATCCGGGTATGGCTACACCTTC. The rearrangement joins TRBV7-9 to TRBJ1-2, with D perhaps matching TRBD1 (6 bases). Germline V lookup: CDR1 SEHNR, CDR2 FQNEAQ (reference sequence). This CDR3 has 15 residues. V shed 2 bases and J shed 5 bases, with 15 bases lying between them.

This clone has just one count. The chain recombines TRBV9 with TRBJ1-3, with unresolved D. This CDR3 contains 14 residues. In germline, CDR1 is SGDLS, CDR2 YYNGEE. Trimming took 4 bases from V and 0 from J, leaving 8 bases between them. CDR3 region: CASSTRDSGNTIYF. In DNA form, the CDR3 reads TGTGCCAGCAGCACGCGGGACTCTGGAAACACCATATATTTT.

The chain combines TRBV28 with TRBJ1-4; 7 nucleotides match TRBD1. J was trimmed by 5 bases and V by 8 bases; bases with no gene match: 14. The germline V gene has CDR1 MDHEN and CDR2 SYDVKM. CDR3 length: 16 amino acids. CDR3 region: CASSKTGRKLNEKLFF. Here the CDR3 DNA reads TGTGCCAGCTCAAAGACAGGGCGGAAATTGAATGAAAAACTGTTTTTT.

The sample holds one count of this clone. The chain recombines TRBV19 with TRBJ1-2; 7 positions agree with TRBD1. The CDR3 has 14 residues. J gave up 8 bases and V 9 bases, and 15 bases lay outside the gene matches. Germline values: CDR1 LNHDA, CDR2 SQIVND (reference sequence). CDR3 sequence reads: CASTDSWTGHGYTF. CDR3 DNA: TGTGCCAGCACAGACTCCTGGACAGGCCACGGCTACACCTTC.

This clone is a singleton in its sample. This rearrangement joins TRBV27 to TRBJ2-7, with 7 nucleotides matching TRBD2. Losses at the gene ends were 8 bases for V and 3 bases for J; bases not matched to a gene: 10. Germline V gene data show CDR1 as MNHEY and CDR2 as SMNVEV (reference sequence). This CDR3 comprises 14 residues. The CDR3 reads CASSPGLAVYEQYF. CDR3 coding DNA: TGTGCCAGCTCCCCGGGGCTAGCGGTCTACGAGCAGTACTTC.

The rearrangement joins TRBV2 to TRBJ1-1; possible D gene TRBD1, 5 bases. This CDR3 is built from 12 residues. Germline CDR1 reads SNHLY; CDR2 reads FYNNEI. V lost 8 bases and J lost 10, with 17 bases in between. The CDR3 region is CASDIIREGAFF. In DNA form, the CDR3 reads TGTGCCAGCGACATTATCAGGGAAGGAGCTTTCTTT. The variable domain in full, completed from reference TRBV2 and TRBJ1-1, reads EPEVTQTPSHQVTQMGQEVILRCVPISNHLYFYWYRQILGQKVEFLVSFYNNEISEKSEIFDDQFSVERPDGSNFTLKIRSTKLEDSAMYFCASDIIREGAFFGQGTRLTVV.

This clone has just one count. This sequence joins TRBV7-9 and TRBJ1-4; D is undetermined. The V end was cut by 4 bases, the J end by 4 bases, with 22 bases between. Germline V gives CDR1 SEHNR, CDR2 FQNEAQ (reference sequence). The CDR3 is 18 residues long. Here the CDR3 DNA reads TGTGCCAGCAGCTCGCCGATAGACCTCCGCGGAGGTAATGAAAAACTGTTTTTT. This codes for CASSSPIDLRGGNEKLFF.

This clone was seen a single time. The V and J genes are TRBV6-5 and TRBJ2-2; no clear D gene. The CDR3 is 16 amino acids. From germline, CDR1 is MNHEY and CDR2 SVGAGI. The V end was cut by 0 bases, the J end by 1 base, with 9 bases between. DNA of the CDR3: TGTGCCAGCAGTTACTCGTACAAAATGAACACCGGGGAGCTGTTTTTT. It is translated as CASSYSYKMNTGELFF.

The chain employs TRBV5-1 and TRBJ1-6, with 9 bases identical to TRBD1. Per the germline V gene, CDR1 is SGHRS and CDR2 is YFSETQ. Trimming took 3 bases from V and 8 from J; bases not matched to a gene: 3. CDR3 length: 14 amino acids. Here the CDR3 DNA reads TGCGCCAGCAGCTCGGGACAGGGAGATTCACCCCTCCACTTT. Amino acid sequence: CASSSGQGDSPLHF. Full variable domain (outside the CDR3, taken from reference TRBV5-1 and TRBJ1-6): KAGVTQTPRYLIKTRGQQVTLSCSPISGHRSVSWYQQTPGQGLQFLFEYFSETQRNKGNFPGRFSGRQFSNSRSEMNVSTLELGDSALYLCASSSGQGDSPLHFGNGTRLTVT.

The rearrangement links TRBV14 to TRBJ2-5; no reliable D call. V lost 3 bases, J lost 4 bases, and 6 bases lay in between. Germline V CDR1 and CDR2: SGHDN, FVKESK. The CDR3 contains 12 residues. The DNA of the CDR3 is TGTGCCAGCAGCCACAGGATAGAGACCCAGTACTTC. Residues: CASSHRIETQYF.